These 17 T cell receptor beta chains originate from one sample sequenced in a study of molecular identifiers for immune sequencing clone quantification. TCRdb independently ran MiXCR on the PCR reads; one entry per CDR3 protein. The data hold approximately 550,000 distinct CDR3 sequences, with about 25% observed a single time. The sample was naive CD8+ T cells from blood, with Jurkat cell RNA spiked in. The subset is: FACS-sorted CD8+CD4-CCR7+CD45RA+ naive T cells. The receptors were sampled from a human donor in good health. Some libraries in this study had Jurkat cell RNA spiked in.

This clonotype was detected ten times or more. The chain's CDR3 is CASRGRDYEKLFF. Here the CDR3 DNA reads TGTGCCAGCAGGGGCAGGGACTACGAAAAACTGTTTTTT. The chain combines TRBV7-9 with TRBJ1-4; D is perhaps TRBD1 (5 bases). There are 13 residues in the CDR3. CDR1 and CDR2 from the germline V gene are SEHNR and FQNEAQ (reference sequence). V was shortened by 6 bases and J by 8 bases, with 13 bases between the two germline ends.

The chain joins TRBV6-1 to TRBJ2-3; TRBD2 might be the D (5 bases). V lost 3 bases to trimming and J lost 0 bases, with 13 bases between them. The CDR3 consists of 16 residues. The germline V gene encodes CDR1 MNHNS and CDR2 SASEGT. The CDR3 loop reads CASSDWTDSSTDTQYF. CDR3 coding DNA: TGTGCCAGCAGTGACTGGACTGATTCTAGCACAGATACGCAGTATTTT.

V usage is TRBV2 and J usage is TRBJ2-3; 8 bases map to TRBD1. Germline CDR1 reads SNHLY; CDR2 reads FYNNEI. The CDR3 has 17 residues. V lost 7 bases, J lost 4 bases, and 16 bases stayed unmatched. The CDR3 region has the DNA TGTGCCAGCACATTCACAGCGACAGGGGAATCAGCAGATACGCAGTATTTT. Its protein is CASTFTATGESADTQYF.

The chain is built from TRBV12-3 or TRBV12-4 and TRBJ1-2, with 12 bases aligning to TRBD1. The CDR3 has 17 residues. Trimming at V came to 5 bases and at J to 5 bases, leaving 12 bases not matched to a gene. The CDR3 DNA reads TGTGCCAGCAGTCTGGGGGGGACAGGGGGCTCCGATTATGGCTACACCTTC. Residues: CASSLGGTGGSDYGYTF.

As to this clonotype: A much more abundant neighbour one base away suggests this may be a read error. The gene calls are TRBV7-9 and TRBJ1-4; 9 bases are shared with TRBD1. CDR1 SEHNR and CDR2 FQNEAQ come from the germline V gene (reference sequence). The CDR3 contains 13 residues. J lost 11 bases, V lost 7 bases, and 8 bases had no gene match. CDR3 in DNA: TGTGCCAGCACCGGGACAGGGTACGATAAACTGTTTTTT. The encoded protein is CASTGTGYDKLFF.

This chain uses TRBV6-2 or TRBV6-3 with TRBJ2-7; a possible D gene is TRBD2 (6 bases). The CDR3 is made up of 14 amino acids. The germline CDR1 and CDR2 sequences are MNHEY and SVGEGT. Trimming took 3 bases from V and 6 from J, leaving 15 bases between them. CDR3 nucleotides: TGTGCCAGCAGTTATGCCGGGACTTGGGTCGAGCAGTACTTC. Its translation is CASSYAGTWVEQYF.

Remarks on this clonotype: Its ends do not fully match the called genes, so a read error is possible. The chain employs TRBV11-2 and TRBJ2-3, with D perhaps TRBD2 (6 bases). CDR1 is SGHAT and CDR2 is FQNNGV in the germline V gene. The CDR3 totals 19 residues. As DNA, the CDR3 is TGTACCAGCAGCTTAGAAGGAGGCCGGAGCGGGTATAGCACAGATACGCAGTATTTT. It is translated as CTSSLEGGRSGYSTDTQYF.

This clonotype showed up many times. The chain employs TRBV29-1 and TRBJ2-1; 8 positions agree with TRBD1. V was pared by 3 bases and J by 7 bases, with 8 bases of the junction left unmatched. The CDR3 is 14 residues long. CDR1 and CDR2 from the germline V gene are SQVTM and ANQGSEA. The DNA of the CDR3 is TGCAGCGTTGAGCCGGACAGGGCTTGGAATGAGCAGTTCTTC. Residues: CSVEPDRAWNEQFF.

The J gene is TRBJ1-6, the V gene TRBV7-9; 7 nucleotides match TRBD1. The ends lost 7 bases at V and 8 bases at J; junction bases unmatched: 11. Germline V gene data show CDR1 as SEHNR and CDR2 as FQNEAQ (reference sequence). The CDR3 has 15 residues. This CDR3 is CASTKGAARDSPLHF. The DNA of the CDR3 is TGTGCCAGCACCAAGGGGGCGGCAAGGGATTCACCCCTCCACTTT.

With respect to this clonotype: A much larger clone differs by one base, so this may be a read error. The CDR3 ends on some other residue instead of the conserved phenylalanine or tryptophan, so this is likely a read error. The chain couples TRBV15 to TRBJ1-5; D is uncertain. Per the germline V gene, CDR1 is LNHNV and CDR2 is YYDKDF (reference sequence). The ends were cut back, 0 bases at V and 4 bases at J, with 10 bases in the middle. The CDR3 extends over 15 amino acids. The CDR3 DNA sequence: TGTGCCACCAGCAGAGATCGCGGGAAAAATCAGCCCCAGCATTGT. Encoded protein: CATSRDRGKNQPQHC.

This clonotype came up many times. The chain recombines TRBV5-4 with TRBJ2-7; the D gene is possibly TRBD1 (6 bases). The CDR3 spans 15 residues. Germline V gives CDR1 SGHNT, CDR2 YYREEE (reference sequence). The V end was cut by 4 bases, the J end by 3 bases, with 17 bases between. The CDR3 is CASSPDGSGHYEQYF. DNA for the CDR3: TGTGCCAGCAGCCCGGACGGATCGGGACACTACGAGCAGTACTTC.

V usage is TRBV20-1 and J usage is TRBJ2-7, with TRBD2 as a possible D gene (6 bases). Germline V lookup: CDR1 DFQATT, CDR2 SNEGSKA (reference sequence). With 3 bases removed from V and 0 bases from J, the gap between germline ends came to 15 bases. CDR3 size: 15 residues. This chain's CDR3 is CSASAGGVSSYEQYF. CDR3 nucleotides: TGCAGTGCTAGCGCGGGCGGGGTGAGCTCCTACGAGCAGTACTTC.

For this clonotype: One base away lies a much larger clone, so this may be a sequencing read error. CDR3 DNA: TGCGCCAGCGGCTTGGAACCCGCGAGTACTGACTACGAGCAGTACTTC. Translating gives CASGLEPASTDYEQYF. The chain has TRBV5-1 and TRBJ2-7; the D is unclear. Germline CDR1 and CDR2: SGHRS and YFSETQ. The CDR3 spans 16 residues.

The J gene is TRBJ1-1, the V gene TRBV30, with D tentatively TRBD1 (5 bases). CDR1 GTSNPN and CDR2 SVGIG come from the germline V gene (reference sequence). Trimming cost V 6 bases and J 3 bases, with 14 bases left between them. This CDR3 spans 13 amino acids. The CDR3 sequence: CACSTGDYTEAFF. The CDR3 DNA reads TGTGCCTGCTCGACGGGGGATTACACTGAAGCTTTCTTT.

This clonotype turned up a few times. The chain joins TRBV27 to TRBJ1-4; D is unresolved. V was trimmed by 2 bases and J by 8 bases, leaving 6 bases between them. Looked up from germline, CDR1 is MNHEY and CDR2 is SMNVEV (reference sequence). The CDR3 has 12 residues. CDR3 amino acids: CASSLVSEKLFF. For the CDR3, the DNA is TGTGCCAGCAGTTTAGTAAGCGAAAAACTGTTTTTT.

This clonotype was counted a few times. This chain uses TRBV4-3 with TRBJ1-5, with TRBD1 matching 7 bases. Trimming cost V 2 bases and J 2 bases; bases outside gene matches: 3. CDR3 length: 15 amino acids. Germline V gives CDR1 LGHNA, CDR2 YSLEER. CDR3 nucleotide sequence: TGCGCCAGCAGCCAATATACAGGGGGCAATCAGCCCCAGCATTTT. It encodes CASSQYTGGNQPQHF.

This clonotype was seen many times. This sequence joins TRBV29-1 and TRBJ2-5, with D maybe TRBD1 (7 bases). V was shortened by 7 bases and J by 2 bases, with 14 bases between the two germline ends. The CDR3 has 13 residues. CDR1 and CDR2 from the germline V gene are SQVTM and ANQGSEA. CDR3 protein: CSAAGQSQETQYF. The CDR3, as DNA: TGCAGCGCCGCGGGACAGAGTCAAGAGACCCAGTACTTC.